Sequencing of this T cell receptor beta chain was carried out in a study of graft-versus-host responses after intestinal transplantation. The wider study: Multivisceral, liver-intestinal, or isolated intestinal grafts were transplanted into recipients. Anti-thymocyte globulin induction, then tacrolimus and steroids for about three years, went to all recipients. Study-level results: Early after transplant, HvG declines were associated with peak levels of circulating GvH clones. Some GvH clones appeared in ileal mucosa or blood before recipient bone marrow.

Some clones are missing from TCRdb's copy, which holds only in-frame ones; the method was immunoSEQ multiplex PCR. Found here are more than 70,000 clones, roughly 90% of them singletons; the top ten hold around 0.1%. Trimming pared 1 base from V and 8 bases from J, leaving 15 bases between. CDR3 length equals 14 residues. Germline CDR1 is SGDLS and CDR2 is YYNGEE. Concerning this clone: Its antigen is still unknown.

This chain uses TRBV9 with TRBJ1-2; D may be TRBD1 (6 bases). The sample was unstimulated CD4+ T cells sorted from spleen or lymph node cells, taken before intestinal transplant. The sequence derives from a human donor who received an intestinal transplant. The CDR3, as DNA: TGTGCCAGCAGCGTATCAGGGGTCGGCATGGGCTACACCTTC. Its protein is CASSVSGVGMGYTF.